These 23 T cell receptor beta chains were all obtained from the same sample, sequenced in a study of T cells in Graves' hyperthyroidism and ophthalmopathy (dated by TCRdb to about 2019). Library preparation employed multiplex PCR. The run used an Illumina HiSeq 2000. The TCR beta CDR3 regions were amplified from RNA transcripts. For the first round of RT-PCR on the TCR CDR3, the HTBI primer set was used together with the Qiagen OneStep RT-PCR kit. In-frame beta chains were kept once TCRdb had trimmed the public reads at Q25 with fastp and called clones with MiXCR. All rows with the same CDR3 protein become a single entry with the most common DNA and genes. The sample records more than 75,000 distinct CDR3 sequences, around 52% of which are singletons. Roughly a quarter of the sample rests with the top ten. The sequencing sample was made of blood. The source of these receptors is a woman between 40 and 55 years old with Graves' hyperthyroidism.

A remark on this clonotype: A clone one base away is much larger, so this may be a read error. The V call is TRBV7-2, the J call TRBJ2-7, with D possibly being TRBD1 (6 bases). CDR3 length: 17 amino acids. Germline CDR1 SGHTA, CDR2 FQGNSA. DNA of the CDR3: TGTGTCAGCAGTCAGCCTTCCGGGACACCTTACTCCTACGAGCAGTACTTC. Amino acid sequence: CVSSQPSGTPYSYEQYF.

The chain couples TRBV5-1 to TRBJ1-2; the D gene is possibly TRBD1 (6 bases). Trimming pared 1 base from V and 3 bases from J, leaving 10 bases between. Germline CDR1 SGHRS, CDR2 YFSETQ. The CDR3 length is 14 residues. This CDR3 reads CASSLSPGDYGYTF. The CDR3 bases are TGCGCCAGCAGCTTGTCACCAGGGGACTATGGCTACACCTTC.

This clonotype was observed a single time. The V and J genes are TRBV15 and TRBJ2-7; 7 bases match TRBD1. V lost 0 bases and J lost 4; bases outside the gene matches: 3. The CDR3 extends over 14 amino acids. CDR1 is LNHNV, CDR2 YYDKDF, per germline (reference sequence). The CDR3 sequence: CATSREPQGYEQYF. The CDR3 DNA reads as TGTGCCACCAGCAGAGAACCACAGGGGTACGAGCAGTACTTC.

This clonotype was detected ten times or more. The chain is built from TRBV12-3 or TRBV12-4 and TRBJ2-5; 10 bases fit TRBD1. V was clipped by 6 bases and J by 7 bases; unmatched bases: 11. The CDR3 runs to 15 residues. The CDR3, as DNA: TGTGCCAGCAGCCCTTCGGACAGGGGGAGGGCGACCCAGTACTTC. It encodes CASSPSDRGRATQYF.

In regard to this clonotype: One end of the junction varies from germline; a read error may be responsible. CDR3 protein: CASKREWNTEAVF. The CDR3 DNA reads TGTGCCAGCAAGCGAGAGTGGAACACTGAAGCTGTCTTT. This chain joins TRBV28 and TRBJ1-1; unclear D gene. This CDR3 comprises 13 residues. CDR1 and CDR2 from the germline V gene are MDHEN and SYDVKM.

The chain combines TRBV13 with TRBJ1-5; D not certain. This CDR3 region has 17 residues. Trimming stripped 5 bases from V and 3 bases from J, with 20 bases between. The germline CDR1 and CDR2 sequences are PRHDT and FYEKMQ (reference sequence). For the CDR3, the DNA is TGTGCCAGCAGCCCGGAACCCTGGAGGAAATACAATCAGCCCCAGCATTTT. Protein: CASSPEPWRKYNQPQHF.

This clonotype was observed many times. The chain combines TRBV7-8 with TRBJ1-3; possible D gene TRBD1, 6 bases. The CDR3 runs 13 residues. V lost 6 bases and J 5 bases, leaving 11 bases between the germline ends. The germline V gene encodes CDR1 SGHVS and CDR2 FQNEAQ. For the CDR3, the DNA is TGTGCCAGCAGGGGGGCAGGGCGAAACACCATATATTTT. Protein product: CASRGAGRNTIYF. The full variable domain, rest sourced from reference TRBV7-8 and TRBJ1-3, is GAGVSQSPRYKVAKRGQDVALRCDPISGHVSLFWYQQALGQGPEFLTYFQNEAQLDKSGLPSDRFFAERPEGSVSTLKIQRTQQEDSAVYLCASRGAGRNTIYFGEGSWLTVV.

This clonotype appeared a few times. A clone one base away is much larger, so this may be a read error. The chain couples TRBV5-1 to TRBJ2-7; D might be TRBD2 (5 bases). Germline assignment: CDR1 SGHRS and CDR2 YFSETQ. This CDR3 comprises 14 residues. CDR3 sequence reads: CASNLASLLNEQYF. The CDR3 DNA sequence: TGCGCCAGCAACTTGGCTAGCTTGTTAAACGAGCAGTACTTC.

This clonotype was counted a single time. This chain uses TRBV7-2 with TRBJ2-5; 11 positions match TRBD2. Germline CDR1 reads SGHTA; CDR2 reads FQGNSA. The CDR3 loop spans 15 amino acids. Trimming at V came to 6 bases and at J to 3 bases, leaving 6 bases not matched to a gene. The CDR3 DNA reads as TGTGCCAGCAGTCCCCTAGCGGGAGGAAAAGAGACCCAGTACTTC. Its protein product is CASSPLAGGKETQYF.

This chain uses TRBV12-3 or TRBV12-4 with TRBJ1-5; the D gene is possibly TRBD1 (6 bases). V was trimmed by 3 bases and J by 4 bases, leaving 7 bases between them. This CDR3 contains 13 residues. The CDR3: CASSFTGNQPQHF. CDR3 DNA: TGTGCCAGCAGTTTCACAGGGAATCAGCCCCAGCATTTT.

This clonotype was seen many times. This chain joins TRBV2 and TRBJ1-6; 7 bases agree with TRBD1. Germline V CDR1 and CDR2: SNHLY, FYNNEI. The junction had 6 bases not matched to a gene; V was cut back by 7 bases and J by 3 bases. CDR3 length: 15 amino acids. This CDR3 is CASKDTGVYNSPLHF. In DNA form, the CDR3 reads TGTGCCAGCAAGGATACAGGGGTCTATAATTCACCCCTCCACTTT.

The V call is TRBV2, the J call TRBJ1-2; 8 bases line up with TRBD1. The CDR3 length is 13 residues. Looked up from germline, CDR1 is SNHLY and CDR2 is FYNNEI. J lost 12 bases, V lost 6 bases, and 12 bases had no gene match. Written as DNA, the CDR3 is TGTGCCAGCAGCTATGCAGGGGGCTTTGGAAACACCTTC. Protein product: CASSYAGGFGNTF.

There are many counts of this clonotype. This chain joins TRBV20-1 and TRBJ1-1, with D unclear. Trimming shortened V by 6 bases and J by 1 base, and 6 bases separated the two germline ends. Germline-derived CDR1 and CDR2 are DFQATT and SNEGSKA (reference sequence). The CDR3 has 11 amino acids. DNA of the CDR3: TGCAGTGCCATCAGGAACACTGAAGCTTTCTTT. Its translation: CSAIRNTEAFF.

This clonotype was counted between two and nine times. A much larger clone sits a single nucleotide away, making a read error possible. V and J are TRBV9 and TRBJ2-5; D perhaps matches TRBD2 (5 bases). V was clipped by 4 bases and J by 4 bases, with 17 bases between them. This CDR3 is 15 amino acids long. The germline gives CDR1 SGDLS, CDR2 YYNGEE. The CDR3 protein is CASSQGMYAGETQYF. CDR3 sequence (DNA): TGTGCCAGCAGCCAAGGTATGTACGCGGGAGAGACCCAGTACTTC.

This clonotype was detected ten times or more. The genes are TRBV2 and TRBJ2-7; 16 bases align to TRBD2. The CDR3 runs 20 residues. Per the germline V gene, CDR1 is SNHLY and CDR2 is FYNNEI. V lost 4 bases and J lost 1; bases outside the gene matches: 13. The CDR3 region has the DNA TGTGCCAGCAGTGGGGATCCAAAGGGACTAGCGGGAGGGCCTTCCTACGAGCAGTACTTC. Translating gives CASSGDPKGLAGGPSYEQYF.

Remarks on this clonotype: A much larger clonotype is one base distant, so this may be a read error. Without the conserved terminal phenylalanine or tryptophan, this CDR3 likely stems from a read error. The rearrangement joins TRBV20-1 to TRBJ1-5; D not certain. The CDR3 runs 13 residues. The germline V gene encodes CDR1 DFQATT and CDR2 SNEGSKA (reference sequence). Between the trimmed V and J ends, which lost 6 bases and 0 bases, there was a span of 9 bases. Here the CDR3 reads CSAVVYSNQPQHS. CDR3 bases: TGCAGTGCCGTGGTCTATAGCAATCAGCCCCAGCATTCT.

This chain joins TRBV5-1 and TRBJ2-7, with TRBD1 matching 7 bases. The CDR3 covers 17 residues. Germline CDR1 SGHRS, CDR2 YFSETQ. The junction had 9 bases not matched to a gene; V was cut back by 0 bases and J by 0 bases. CDR3: CASSLVPDRIFSYEQYF. The CDR3, as DNA: TGCGCCAGCAGCTTGGTACCGGACAGGATCTTCTCCTACGAGCAGTACTTC.

As regards this clonotype: This may arise from a read error, as a much more abundant clone is one base away. The chain carries TRBV7-3 and TRBJ2-7, with TRBD2 identical over 11 bases. The CDR3 sequence is 15 residues long. Germline CDR1 SGHTA, CDR2 FQGTGA. After removal of 6 bases from V and 1 base from J, the junction contained 5 bases not matched to a gene. The CDR3 DNA sequence: TGTGCCAGCAGTCGACTAGCGGGAAGGTCCTACGAGCAGTACTTC. It translates to CASSRLAGRSYEQYF. Based on the CDR3 plus reference TRBV7-3 and TRBJ2-7, the full variable domain is GAGVSQTPSNKVTEKGKYVELRCDPISGHTALYWYRQSLGQGPEFLIYFQGTGAADDSGLPNDRFFAVRPEGSVSTLKIQRTERGDSAVYLCASSRLAGRSYEQYFGPGTRLTVT.

The chain employs TRBV20-1 and TRBJ2-5; no clear D gene. The V gene's germline CDR1 is DFQATT and CDR2 SNEGSKA (reference sequence). V lost 6 bases and J lost 3, with 11 bases in between. The CDR3 sequence is 12 residues long. CDR3: CSARYREETQYF. CDR3 coding DNA: TGCAGTGCCCGATATCGGGAAGAGACCCAGTACTTC.

This clonotype was counted many times. The V gene is TRBV7-9, the J gene TRBJ1-1; D is uncertain. The germline V and J ends were trimmed by 8 bases and 5 bases, with 15 bases remaining between them. The germline CDR1 and CDR2 sequences are SEHNR and FQNEAQ (reference sequence). The CDR3 covers 13 residues. The CDR3 nucleotides read TGTGCCAGCGTGCTAGCCGGTGGAACTGAAGCTTTCTTT. Amino acid sequence: CASVLAGGTEAFF.

This clonotype was seen just once. The chain is built from TRBV7-9 and TRBJ2-3; 8 bases align to TRBD1. CDR3 length equals 13 residues. The trim removed 5 bases at V and 10 bases at J, leaving 8 bases unmatched. CDR1 SEHNR and CDR2 FQNEAQ come from the germline V gene (reference sequence). The CDR3 region is CASSLTGVNAQYF. CDR3 in DNA: TGTGCCAGCAGCCTGACAGGGGTAAATGCGCAGTATTTT.

This clonotype was observed at least ten times. The genes are TRBV19 and TRBJ2-7, with TRBD2 matching over 7 bases. CDR3 size: 14 residues. Germline assignment: CDR1 LNHDA and CDR2 SQIVND (reference sequence). Trimming at V came to 5 bases and at J to 7 bases, leaving 11 bases not matched to a gene. CDR3 protein: CASSQAGSIREQYF. The DNA for the CDR3 is TGTGCCAGTAGTCAAGCGGGGTCGATTCGGGAGCAGTACTTC.

This clonotype has at least ten counts. This chain links TRBV10-3 with TRBJ2-7, with D perhaps TRBD2 (6 bases). CDR1 is ENHRY, CDR2 SYGVKD, per germline. V gave up 7 bases and J gave up 3 bases, with 16 bases separating them. The CDR3 totals 14 residues. The DNA of the CDR3 is TGTGCCATCAAGAATTGGCGGGAAGGCTACGAGCAGTACTTC. Its translation: CAIKNWREGYEQYF.